This passage covers 25 T cell receptor beta chains from one sample sequenced in a study of blood T cell repertoires in COVID-19. TCRdb's copy holds only in-frame clones and misses some; the assay was immunoSEQ multiplex PCR. The sample has over 200,000 clones, approximately 81% seen once. The sequencing input was PBMCs or T cells enriched from blood (not recorded which). The receptors derive from a woman between 50 and 59 years old with acute COVID-19.

The chain uses TRBV7-9 and TRBJ1-3; D is possibly TRBD1 (6 bases). CDR3 length equals 16 residues. The germline CDR1 and CDR2 sequences are SEHNR and FQNEAQ (reference sequence). Trimming left V 5 bases short and J 1 base short, with 15 bases between. CDR3 sequence reads: CASSPDWDKSGNTIYF. The DNA of the CDR3 is TGTGCCAGCAGCCCGGACTGGGACAAATCTGGAAACACCATATATTTT.

The rearrangement uses TRBV30 and TRBJ2-7; the match to TRBD1 covers 10 bases. The CDR3 contains 15 residues. The germline gives CDR1 GTSNPN, CDR2 SVGIG (reference sequence). The J segment lost 6 bases and the V segment lost 2 bases, leaving 10 bases of the junction unmatched. The CDR3 is CAWSSPGQGIFEQYF. For the CDR3, the DNA is TGTGCCTGGAGTTCCCCGGGACAGGGGATTTTCGAGCAGTACTTC.

This chain links TRBV1 with TRBJ2-7; no DNA check was done on the table's D call, TRBD1. TRBV1 is a pseudogene. The length of the CDR3 is 17 residues. The CDR3 is CTSSQGGSGESSYEQYF. In DNA form, the CDR3 reads TGCACCAGCAGCCAAGGGGGTTCAGGGGAGAGCTCCTACGAGCAGTACTTC.

The rearrangement joins TRBV6-4 to TRBJ2-2, with D unclear. Germline loops: CDR1 MRHNA, CDR2 SNTAGT. The CDR3 has 14 amino acids. The V end lost 6 bases, the J end lost 0 bases, and 8 bases lay between the germline ends. CDR3 sequence reads: CASSKHTNTGELFF. The DNA for the CDR3 is TGTGCCAGCAGCAAACACACGAACACCGGGGAGCTGTTTTTT.

The chain links TRBV27 to TRBJ1-4; no definite D call. From germline, CDR1 is MNHEY and CDR2 SMNVEV (reference sequence). This CDR3 spans 15 amino acids. V lost 4 bases and J lost 2, with 11 bases in between. The chain's CDR3 is CASSYSPPTNEKLFF. The CDR3 nucleotides read TGTGCCAGCAGTTATTCCCCCCCTACTAATGAAAAACTGTTTTTT. Looking up the rest from reference TRBV27 and TRBJ1-4 gives the full variable domain: EAQVTQNPRYLITVTGKKLTVTCSQNMNHEYMSWYRQDPGLGLRQIYYSMNVEVTDKGDVPEGYKVSRKEKRNFPLILESPSPNQTSLYFCASSYSPPTNEKLFFGSGTQLSVL.

The CDR3 loop is CASSLLDTFNNSPLHF. The CDR3 DNA follows: TGTGCCAGCAGTTTACTTGACACGTTCAATAATTCACCCCTCCACTTT. This chain joins TRBV28 and TRBJ1-6; D not certain. The CDR3 covers 16 residues. V was clipped by 2 bases and J by 5 bases, with 13 bases between them. Per germline, CDR1 MDHEN and CDR2 SYDVKM.

The chain has TRBV5-1 and TRBJ2-3; 11 nucleotides align to TRBD2. This CDR3 is 15 amino acids long. With 4 bases clipped from V and 5 bases from J, the junction kept 6 bases outside the gene matches. In germline, CDR1 is SGHRS, CDR2 YFSETQ. The chain's CDR3 is CASSISGRAIDTQYF. The CDR3 DNA is TGCGCCAGCAGCATTAGCGGGAGGGCCATAGATACGCAGTATTTT.

The rearrangement joins TRBV30 to TRBJ1-1, with D hard to call. The V end lost 8 bases, the J end lost 1 base, and 14 bases lay between the germline ends. CDR3 length equals 13 residues. In germline, CDR1 is GTSNPN, CDR2 SVGIG (reference sequence). The CDR3 reads CASPPVGNTEAFF. The CDR3 DNA sequence: TGTGCCAGCCCCCCTGTCGGGAACACTGAAGCTTTCTTT.

The rearrangement uses TRBV5-4 and TRBJ2-7; no clear D. Trimming cost V 1 base and J 8 bases, with 19 bases left between them. The CDR3 contains 15 residues. CDR1 is SGHNT, CDR2 YYREEE, per germline (reference sequence). This CDR3 reads CASSLQKTPSLQQYF. Here the CDR3 DNA reads TGTGCCAGCAGCTTGCAGAAGACACCATCGCTGCAGCAGTACTTC.

With respect to this clone: This sample also contains other DNA sequences that code for the same CDR3. J is TRBJ1-4 and V is TRBV18, with D possibly TRBD1 on 5 matching bases. With 0 bases removed from V and 2 bases from J, the gap between germline ends came to 7 bases. Germline CDR1 is KGHSH and CDR2 is LQKENI. The CDR3 length is 15 residues. Written as DNA, the CDR3 is TGTGCCAGCTCACCACCGCGGGGGACTAATGAAAAACTGTTTTTT. The encoded protein is CASSPPRGTNEKLFF.

The gene calls are TRBV7-9 and TRBJ2-5; 10 bases are shared with TRBD1. V gave up 2 bases and J gave up 6 bases; unmatched junction bases: 9. The CDR3 covers 16 residues. Germline V gives CDR1 SEHNR, CDR2 FQNEAQ (reference sequence). The CDR3 region is CASSLNEDRGMKTQYF. CDR3 nucleotide sequence: TGTGCCAGCAGCTTAAACGAGGACAGGGGGATGAAGACCCAGTACTTC.

This clone was counted a single time. One junction end does not reproduce the germline sequence, and a read error may be involved. The rearrangement links TRBV7-7 to TRBJ2-2; 7 bases agree with TRBD2. This CDR3 comprises 15 residues. The V gene's germline CDR1 is SSHAT and CDR2 FNYEAQ (reference sequence). The CDR3 is CASSLSGENTGELFF. CDR3 nucleotides: TGTGCTAGCAGCTTAAGCGGGGAGAACACCGGGGAGCTGTTTTTT. The full variable domain, rest sourced from reference TRBV7-7 and TRBJ2-2, is GAGVSQSPRYKVTKRGQDVTLRCDPISSHATLYWYQQALGQGPEFLTYFNYEAQPDKSGLPSDRFSAERPEGSISTLTIQRTEQRDSAMYRCASSLSGENTGELFFGEGSRLTVL.

The genes are TRBV27 and TRBJ2-7; maybe TRBD1 (6 bases). The V and J ends lost 9 bases and 0 bases respectively, with 15 bases between them. Germline V gene data show CDR1 as MNHEY and CDR2 as SMNVEV (reference sequence). CDR3 length equals 14 residues. Here the CDR3 DNA reads TGTGCCAGTAGTCGACAGGCCCTCTCCTACGAGCAGTACTTC. It is translated as CASSRQALSYEQYF.

This clone was picked up a small number of times. The chain joins TRBV29-1 to TRBJ2-2; 9 bases map to TRBD2. The ends lost 1 base at V and 6 bases at J; junction bases unmatched: 6. The length of the CDR3 is 15 residues. The germline V gene encodes CDR1 SQVTM and CDR2 ANQGSEA. The CDR3 DNA is TGCAGCGTTGAAGGCGGGAGGGGATATGCCGGGGAGCTGTTTTTT. It codes for CSVEGGRGYAGELFF.

The chain recombines TRBV7-2 with TRBJ2-6; 8 bases are a match to TRBD1. Unmatched junction bases numbered 8, after V lost 2 bases and J lost 2 bases. This CDR3 has 18 residues. In germline, CDR1 is SGHTA, CDR2 FQGNSA. CDR3 coding DNA: TGTGCCAGCAGCTTATTAGGACGACAGGGGACTGGGGCCAACGTCCTGACTTTC. This codes for CASSLLGRQGTGANVLTF. Filled out from reference TRBV7-2 and TRBJ2-6, the complete variable domain reads GAGVSQSPSNKVTEKGKDVELRCDPISGHTALYWYRQSLGQGLEFLIYFQGNSAPDKSGLPSDRFSAERTGGSVSTLTIQRTQQEDSAVYLCASSLLGRQGTGANVLTFGAGSRLTVL.

This chain connects TRBV11-2 to TRBJ2-6, with D possibly being TRBD1 (5 bases). The CDR3 runs 16 residues. The germline gives CDR1 SGHAT, CDR2 FQNNGV. Trimming removed 5 bases from V and 2 bases from J, with 13 bases in between. Written as DNA, the CDR3 is TGTGCCAGCAGCGCCAACTGGGGCGCTGGGGCCAACGTCCTGACTTTC. This encodes CASSANWGAGANVLTF.

The chain recombines TRBV3-1 (or the pseudogene TRBV3-2) with TRBJ2-7; no reliable D call. The CDR3 is made up of 11 amino acids. CDR1 and CDR2 (germline): LGHDT, YNNKEL (reference sequence). Trimming removed 4 bases from V and 5 bases from J, with 6 bases in between. CDR3: CASSRSDEQYF. CDR3 in DNA: TGTGCCAGCAGCCGTTCAGACGAGCAGTACTTC.

The chain employs TRBV15 and TRBJ2-5, with D possibly being TRBD2 (6 bases). V gave up 0 bases and J gave up 2 bases, with 19 bases separating them. CDR3 length: 18 residues. Germline CDR1 is LNHNV and CDR2 is YYDKDF (reference sequence). Here the CDR3 reads CATSRDGGKRIYQETQYF. The CDR3 nucleotides read TGTGCCACCAGCAGAGATGGCGGGAAGCGTATCTATCAAGAGACCCAGTACTTC.

A few counts support this clone. The chain uses TRBV5-4 and TRBJ1-3; D perhaps matches TRBD1 (5 bases). CDR3 length equals 15 residues. Germline CDR1 and CDR2: SGHNT and YYREEE (reference sequence). V gave up 5 bases and J gave up 2 bases, with 14 bases separating them. In DNA, the CDR3 is TGTGCCAGCAGGTCTCAGGGTGGAACTGGAAACACCATATATTTT. Translated, it gives CASRSQGGTGNTIYF. Complete variable domain (other parts from reference TRBV5-4 and TRBJ1-3): ETGVTQSPTHLIKTRGQQVTLRCSSQSGHNTVSWYQQALGQGPQFIFQYYREEENGRGNFPPRFSGLQFPNYSSELNVNALELDDSALYLCASRSQGGTGNTIYFGEGSWLTVV.

Only a few counts were recorded for this clone. The chain employs TRBV12-3 or TRBV12-4 and TRBJ1-5; the match to TRBD1 covers 7 bases. The trim removed 2 bases at V and 5 bases at J, leaving 0 bases unmatched. This CDR3 spans 13 amino acids. The CDR3 sequence is CASSLQGDQPQHF. CDR3 bases: TGTGCCAGCAGTTTACAGGGGGATCAGCCCCAGCATTTT.

This rearrangement joins TRBV29-1 to TRBJ1-2; 8 positions match TRBD1. Trimming took 6 bases from V and 6 from J; bases not matched to a gene: 21. The germline V gene has CDR1 SQVTM and CDR2 ANQGSEA. CDR3 length: 17 residues. For the CDR3, the DNA is TGCAGCGTCGACTCGCCGCCGGGGCCAGGGGGCGTGGATGGCTACACCTTC. It is translated as CSVDSPPGPGGVDGYTF.

This chain links TRBV14 with TRBJ2-7; tentatively, D is TRBD2 (5 bases). Germline values: CDR1 SGHDN, CDR2 FVKESK. This CDR3 is 17 amino acids long. Trimming took 4 bases from V and 4 from J, leaving 23 bases between them. CDR3 DNA sequence: TGTGCCAGCAGCCTCTTCCGCTCCGGGAACACGGTTTACGAGCAGTACTTC. Translation: CASSLFRSGNTVYEQYF.

The chain has TRBV7-9 and TRBJ1-4; D is undetermined. The CDR3 length is 13 residues. Trimming took off 5 bases at V and 10 bases at J, with 14 bases between the two ends. Germline V gene data show CDR1 as SEHNR and CDR2 as FQNEAQ (reference sequence). CDR3 protein: CASSPGPGGKLFF. CDR3 bases: TGTGCCAGCAGCCCCGGCCCGGGTGGAAAACTGTTTTTT.

This clone has a handful of counts. V gene TRBV24-1 combines with J gene TRBJ2-2; D perhaps matches TRBD2 (5 bases). The CDR3 runs 14 residues. Germline lookup yields CDR1 KGHDR and CDR2 SFDVKD. The ends were cut back, 5 bases at V and 4 bases at J, with 10 bases in the middle. The CDR3 DNA sequence: TGTGCCACCAGTGCTGCGAGGGCCACCGGGGAGCTGTTTTTT. It specifies CATSAARATGELFF.

This clone was counted a single time. This chain connects TRBV5-4 to TRBJ1-2; 7 bases agree with TRBD1. Germline loops: CDR1 SGHNT, CDR2 YYREEE (reference sequence). The trim removed 0 bases at V and 8 bases at J, leaving 13 bases unmatched. The CDR3 is made up of 16 amino acids. Written as DNA, the CDR3 is TGTGCCAGCAGCTTGGATTCGCAGGACATAGGGGGCGGCTACACCTTC. Translated, it gives CASSLDSQDIGGGYTF.